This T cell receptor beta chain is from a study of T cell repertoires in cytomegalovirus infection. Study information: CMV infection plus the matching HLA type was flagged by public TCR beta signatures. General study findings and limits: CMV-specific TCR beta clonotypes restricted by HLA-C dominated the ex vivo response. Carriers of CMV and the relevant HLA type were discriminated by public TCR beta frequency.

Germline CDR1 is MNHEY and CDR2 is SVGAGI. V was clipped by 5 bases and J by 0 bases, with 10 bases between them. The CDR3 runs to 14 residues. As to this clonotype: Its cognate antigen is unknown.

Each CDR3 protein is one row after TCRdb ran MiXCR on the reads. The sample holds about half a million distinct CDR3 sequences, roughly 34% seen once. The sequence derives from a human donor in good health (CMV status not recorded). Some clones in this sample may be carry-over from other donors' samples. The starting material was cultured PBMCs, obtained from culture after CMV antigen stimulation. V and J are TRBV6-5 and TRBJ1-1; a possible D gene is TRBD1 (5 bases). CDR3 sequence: CASSGVGLNTEAFF. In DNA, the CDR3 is TGTGCCAGCAGTGGGGTGGGGCTGAACACTGAAGCTTTCTTT.